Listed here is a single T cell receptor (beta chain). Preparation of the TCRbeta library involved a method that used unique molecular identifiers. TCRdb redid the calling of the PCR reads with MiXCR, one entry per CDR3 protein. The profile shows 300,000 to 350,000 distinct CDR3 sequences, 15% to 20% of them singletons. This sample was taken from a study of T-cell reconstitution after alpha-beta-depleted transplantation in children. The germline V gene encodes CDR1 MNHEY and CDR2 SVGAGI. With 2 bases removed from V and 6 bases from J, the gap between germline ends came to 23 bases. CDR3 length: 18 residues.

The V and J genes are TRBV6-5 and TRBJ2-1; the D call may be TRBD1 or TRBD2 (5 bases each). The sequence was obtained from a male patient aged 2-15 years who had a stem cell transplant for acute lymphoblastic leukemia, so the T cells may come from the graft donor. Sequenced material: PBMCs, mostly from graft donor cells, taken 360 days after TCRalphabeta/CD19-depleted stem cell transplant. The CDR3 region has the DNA TGTGCCAGCAGTTACCTTGGTTCGGGGCGGGCCTGGGGCAATGAGCAGTTCTTC. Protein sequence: CASSYLGSGRAWGNEQFF.